This record looks at one T cell receptor (beta chain) sequence and its context. This specimen comes from a study of cytomegalovirus exposure and HLA in healthy donors. The PCR ran on 60 Vbeta and 13 Jbeta primers. Here immunoSEQ multiplex PCR was the method, and the copy in TCRdb shows in-frame clones only, minus some. The sample comprises about 300,000 clones, roughly 85% of which are singletons, and 3.5% to 4% rests with the top ten. The germline V gene has CDR1 SGHTA and CDR2 FQGTGA. V was clipped by 4 bases and J by 0 bases; unmatched bases: 6. The CDR3 contains 15 residues. V usage is TRBV7-3 and J usage is TRBJ2-7, with 7 bases matching TRBD2. This TCR was sampled from a man aged 35-49 years in good health and CMV-seropositive. The sample was PBMCs. CDR3 sequence reads: CASSSGGTSSYEQYF. CDR3 DNA: TGTGCCAGCAGCTCGGGGGGAACGAGCTCCTACGAGCAGTACTTC.